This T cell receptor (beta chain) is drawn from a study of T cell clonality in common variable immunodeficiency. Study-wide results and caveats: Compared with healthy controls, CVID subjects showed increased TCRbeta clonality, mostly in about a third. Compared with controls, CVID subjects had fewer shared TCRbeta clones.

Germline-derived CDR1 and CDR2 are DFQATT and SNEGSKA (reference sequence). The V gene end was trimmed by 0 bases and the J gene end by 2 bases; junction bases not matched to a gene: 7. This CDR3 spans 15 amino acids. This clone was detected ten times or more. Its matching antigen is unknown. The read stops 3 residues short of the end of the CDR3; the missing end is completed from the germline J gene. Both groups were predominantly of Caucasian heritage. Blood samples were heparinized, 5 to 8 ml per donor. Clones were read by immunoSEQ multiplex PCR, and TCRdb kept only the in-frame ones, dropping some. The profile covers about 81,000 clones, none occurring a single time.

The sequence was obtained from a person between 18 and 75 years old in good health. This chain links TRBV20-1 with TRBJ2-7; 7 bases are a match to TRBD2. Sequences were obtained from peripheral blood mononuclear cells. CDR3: CSARDGGDQTYEQYF. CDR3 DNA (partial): TGCAGTGCTAGAGATGGGGGGGACCAAACCTACGAG.